The subject of this entry is one T cell receptor beta chain. What antigen it recognizes has not been identified. It has no much larger one-base neighbor in the sample; base qualities were not kept. At the junction V is shortened by 0 bases and J by 0 bases, with 26 bases in between. From the cysteine through the phenylalanine, the CDR3 covers 21 amino acids. Only the CDR3 portion is preserved as DNA: 63 bases, with reading frame beginning at the first base. Sequences KGHSH (CDR1) and LQKENI (CDR2) are obtained from the germline V gene. The sample comes from a study of PD-1 blockade in classical Hodgkin lymphoma (TCRdb year 2020). Concerning the study at large: A peripheral blood immune signature of response to PD-1 blockade in classical Hodgkin lymphoma was defined using TCR beta sequencing and CyTOF. Broader findings and caveats from the paper: Only a single clinical trial cohort was studied, and what caused the repertoire differences, possibly disease activity or prior therapy, remained undefined. Newly diagnosed patients were reported to have lower baseline TCR diversity than healthy donors, and relapsed/refractory patients were reported to have lower baseline TCR diversity still.

The time point label of this sample denotes: newly diagnosed, previously untreated cHL patient sample. A Miltenyi CD4+ T cell isolation kit was used for magnetic negative selection to purify CD4+ T cells from thawed PBMCs. PBMCs from patients with newly diagnosed, previously untreated classical Hodgkin lymphoma were sequenced as a comparison group for the relapsed/refractory trial patients. Peripheral blood was collected in 8 mL Vacutainer Cell Preparation Tubes, from which PBMCs were isolated by centrifugation and then cryopreserved. Purified CD4+ and CD8+ fractions were prepared only for cases with an additional available PBMC sample. Magnetically labelled cells were removed on LS columns in a quadroMACS separator, and the flow-through was collected as the purified fraction. Genomic DNA was isolated using the Qiagen DNeasy kit from unsorted PBMCs as well as from negatively selected CD4+ and CD8+ fractions. Using primers that anneal to V and J segments, immunoSEQ multiplex PCR amplified the TCR beta CDR3 regions. Amplification bias was minimized using a synthetic immune receptor repertoire, and residual bias was removed computationally after sequencing. In the paper's pipeline: Repertoire diversity was quantified as the Shannon entropy index using custom Python scripts. Unsorted, CD4+ and CD8+ repertoires were examined separately, except in combined analyses, for which CD4+ and CD8+ sequences were merged in silico. This immuneACCESS table, as held by TCRdb, lists in-frame sequences with V and J called but not all clones. Of the missing ones, under half trace to an unresolved V gene in checked studies; the others have no known cause. D and trimming were read from the DNA, whereas the V and J calls and clone size are those reported in that table. This sample gives about 32,000 clones in total; roughly nine tenths of them show up just once. The biggest ten clones account for 1% to 1.5% of the sample.

The chain joins TRBV18 to TRBJ1-1; matching of 6 bases hints at TRBD1 as the D gene. Sequences were obtained from CD4+ T cells from blood. This TCR was sampled from a human donor with classical Hodgkin lymphoma. The DNA is as follows: TGTGCCAGCTCACCACCGGGACTAACGAACCGGGCGGGGGCCTTGAACACTGAAGCTTTCTTT. It translates as CASSPPGLTNRAGALNTEAFF.